These 8 T cell receptor beta chains were sequenced from one sample in a study of blood T cell repertoires in COVID-19. Assay used: immunoSEQ multiplex PCR; TCRdb lists only in-frame clones, some missing. The sample contains roughly 310,000 clones, more than 90% of which appear only once. The specimen sequenced was PBMCs or T cells enriched from blood (not recorded which). The receptor source for this set is a man in his sixties who had recovered from COVID-19.

This rearrangement joins TRBV3-1 (or the pseudogene TRBV3-2) to TRBJ1-1; 11 bases match TRBD1. The CDR3 totals 15 residues. V dropped 4 bases and J dropped 5; count of bases not matched to a gene: 6. Per the germline V gene, CDR1 is LGHDT and CDR2 is YNNKEL (reference sequence). CDR3 sequence (DNA): TGTGCCAGCAGCCTACGGACAGGGGGCTCGACTGAAGCTTTCTTT. Protein product: CASSLRTGGSTEAFF.

The chain has TRBV19 and TRBJ1-2; TRBD1 matches at 8 bases. This CDR3 is built from 14 residues. Germline CDR1 reads LNHDA; CDR2 reads SQIVND (reference sequence). Trimming at V came to 5 bases and at J to 2 bases, leaving 4 bases not matched to a gene. CDR3 region: CASSLRTGNYGYTF. The DNA for the CDR3 is TGTGCCAGTAGTCTACGGACAGGGAACTATGGCTACACCTTC.

This chain links TRBV3-1 (or the pseudogene TRBV3-2) with TRBJ2-3, with D perhaps matching TRBD1 (5 bases). The CDR3 has 16 amino acids. V was pared by 1 base and J by 1 base, with 12 bases between. Germline V gene lookup returns CDR1 LGHDT and CDR2 YNNKEL (reference sequence). This chain's CDR3 is CASSQVVGLRTDTQYF. CDR3 nucleotides: TGTGCCAGCAGCCAAGTTGTGGGGCTACGCACAGATACGCAGTATTTT.

The CDR3: CASSPRTESPLHF. The CDR3 DNA reads TGTGCCAGCTCACCAAGGACAGAGTCACCCCTCCACTTT. The chain recombines TRBV18 with TRBJ1-6; tentative D call: TRBD1 (6 bases). The CDR3 is made up of 13 amino acids. Germline values: CDR1 KGHSH, CDR2 LQKENI. The V end lost 2 bases, the J end lost 10 bases, and 9 bases lay between the germline ends.

The CDR3: CASRTTGGEQYF. The DNA of the CDR3 is TGTGCCAGCAGGACGACAGGGGGCGAGCAGTACTTC. The V and J genes are TRBV2 and TRBJ2-7, with 9 bases that match TRBD1. In germline, CDR1 is SNHLY, CDR2 FYNNEI. Trimming cost V 6 bases and J 6 bases; bases outside gene matches: 3. The CDR3 has 12 residues.

This chain uses TRBV24-1 with TRBJ2-3; the match to TRBD2 covers 12 bases. CDR3 length equals 16 residues. CDR1 is KGHDR and CDR2 is SFDVKD in the germline V gene. V lost 3 bases to trimming and J lost 1 base; unmatched junction nucleotides: 1. CDR3 protein: CATSDLAGGGTDTQYF. CDR3 nucleotides: TGTGCCACCAGTGATCTAGCGGGAGGGGGCACAGATACGCAGTATTTT.

This sequence joins TRBV5-1 and TRBJ2-1, with D uncertain. V lost 1 base, J lost 5 bases, and 4 bases lay in between. The length of the CDR3 is 12 residues. Germline loops: CDR1 SGHRS, CDR2 YFSETQ. This CDR3 reads CASSLSNNEQFF. CDR3 bases: TGCGCCAGCAGCTTGTCTAACAATGAGCAGTTCTTC.

This rearrangement joins TRBV2 to TRBJ1-1, with D perhaps matching TRBD1 (6 bases). The CDR3 extends over 14 amino acids. The ends were cut back, 10 bases at V and 4 bases at J, with 19 bases in the middle. Germline lookup yields CDR1 SNHLY and CDR2 FYNNEI. This CDR3 reads CAIRTAPSSTEAFF. CDR3 bases: TGTGCCATCCGGACAGCCCCATCGAGCACTGAAGCTTTCTTT.